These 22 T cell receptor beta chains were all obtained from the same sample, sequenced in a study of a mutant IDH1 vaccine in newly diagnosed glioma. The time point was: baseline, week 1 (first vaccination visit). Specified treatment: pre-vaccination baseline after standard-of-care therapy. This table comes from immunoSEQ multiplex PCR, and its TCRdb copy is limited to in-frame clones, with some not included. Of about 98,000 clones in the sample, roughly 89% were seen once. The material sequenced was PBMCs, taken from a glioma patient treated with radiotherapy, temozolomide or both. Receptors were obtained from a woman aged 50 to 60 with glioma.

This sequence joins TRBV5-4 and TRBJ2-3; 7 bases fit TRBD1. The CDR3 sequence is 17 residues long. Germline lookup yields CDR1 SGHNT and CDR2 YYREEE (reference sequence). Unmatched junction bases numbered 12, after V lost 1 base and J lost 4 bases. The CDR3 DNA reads TGTGCCAGCAGCTTGCGGTTTAGGGGGCAGGGAGCAGATACGCAGTATTTT. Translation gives CASSLRFRGQGADTQYF.

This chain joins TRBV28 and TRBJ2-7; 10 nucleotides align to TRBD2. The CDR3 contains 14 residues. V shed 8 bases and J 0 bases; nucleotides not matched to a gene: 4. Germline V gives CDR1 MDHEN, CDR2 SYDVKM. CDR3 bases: TGTGCCAGCCCTCCTAGCGGGAGCTCCTACGAGCAGTACTTC. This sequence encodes CASPPSGSSYEQYF.

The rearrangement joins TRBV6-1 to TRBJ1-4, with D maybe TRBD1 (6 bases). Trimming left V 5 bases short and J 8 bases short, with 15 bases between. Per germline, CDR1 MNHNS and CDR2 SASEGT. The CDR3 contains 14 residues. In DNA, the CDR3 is TGTGCCAGCAGTTCATCACAGGGAGGGGAAAAACTGTTTTTT. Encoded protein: CASSSSQGGEKLFF.

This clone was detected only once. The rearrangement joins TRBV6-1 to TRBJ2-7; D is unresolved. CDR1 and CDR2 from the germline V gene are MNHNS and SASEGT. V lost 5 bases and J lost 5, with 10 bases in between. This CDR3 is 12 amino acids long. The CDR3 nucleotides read TGTGCCAGCAGTTCGGATGTCAACGAGCAGTACTTC. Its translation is CASSSDVNEQYF.

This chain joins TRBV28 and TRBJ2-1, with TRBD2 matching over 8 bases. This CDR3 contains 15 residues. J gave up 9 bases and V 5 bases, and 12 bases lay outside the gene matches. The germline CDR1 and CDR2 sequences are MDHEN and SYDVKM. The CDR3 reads CASSIALSGIGEQFF. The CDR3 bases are TGTGCCAGCAGTATCGCTCTTAGCGGGATAGGTGAGCAGTTCTTC.

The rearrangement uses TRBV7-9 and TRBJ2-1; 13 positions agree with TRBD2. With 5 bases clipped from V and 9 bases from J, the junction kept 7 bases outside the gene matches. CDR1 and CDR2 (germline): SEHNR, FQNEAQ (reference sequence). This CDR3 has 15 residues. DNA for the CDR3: TGTGCCAGCAGCCGCTCGGGACTAGCGGGAATTGAGCAGTTCTTC. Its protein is CASSRSGLAGIEQFF.

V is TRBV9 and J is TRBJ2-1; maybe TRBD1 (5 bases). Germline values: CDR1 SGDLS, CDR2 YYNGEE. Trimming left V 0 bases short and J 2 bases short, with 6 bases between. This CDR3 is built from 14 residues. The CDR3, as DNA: TGTGCCAGCAGCGTAGGACAGCCCTACAATGAGCAGTTCTTC. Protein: CASSVGQPYNEQFF.

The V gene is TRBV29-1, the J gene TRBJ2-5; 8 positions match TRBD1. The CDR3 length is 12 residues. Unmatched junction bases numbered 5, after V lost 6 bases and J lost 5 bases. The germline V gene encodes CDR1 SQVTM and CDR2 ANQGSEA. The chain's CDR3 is CSVSGGQETQYF. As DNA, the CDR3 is TGCAGCGTATCAGGGGGCCAGGAGACCCAGTACTTC.

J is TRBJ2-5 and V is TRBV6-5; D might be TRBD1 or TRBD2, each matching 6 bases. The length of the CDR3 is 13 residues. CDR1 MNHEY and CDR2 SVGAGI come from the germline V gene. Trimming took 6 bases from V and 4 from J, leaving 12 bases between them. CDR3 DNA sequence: TGTGCCAGCAGAACTGGGGGGCTAGAGACCCAGTACTTC. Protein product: CASRTGGLETQYF.

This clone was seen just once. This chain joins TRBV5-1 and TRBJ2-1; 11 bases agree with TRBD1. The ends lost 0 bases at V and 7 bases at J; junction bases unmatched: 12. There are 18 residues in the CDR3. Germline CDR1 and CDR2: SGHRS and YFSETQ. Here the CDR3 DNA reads TGCGCCAGCAGCTTGGCCGTTAGGACAGGGGGCGAGTGGAATGAGCAGTTCTTC. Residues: CASSLAVRTGGEWNEQFF. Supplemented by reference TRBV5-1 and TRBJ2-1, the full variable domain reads KAGVTQTPRYLIKTRGQQVTLSCSPISGHRSVSWYQQTPGQGLQFLFEYFSETQRNKGNFPGRFSGRQFSNSRSEMNVSTLELGDSALYLCASSLAVRTGGEWNEQFFGPGTRLTVL.

Written as DNA, the CDR3 is TGCGCCAGCAGCCCCCAGTGGGGGGAGTTCTACGAGCAGTACTTC. Protein sequence: CASSPQWGEFYEQYF. This sequence joins TRBV5-1 and TRBJ2-7, with a weak D call TRBD2 (6 bases). V dropped 4 bases and J dropped 3 bases, with 17 bases sitting between them. CDR1 is SGHRS, CDR2 YFSETQ, per germline. This CDR3 is built from 15 residues.

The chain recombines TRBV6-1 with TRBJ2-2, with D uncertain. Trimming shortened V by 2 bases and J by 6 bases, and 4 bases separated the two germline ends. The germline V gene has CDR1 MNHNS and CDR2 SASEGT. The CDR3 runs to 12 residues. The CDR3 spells CASSERPGELFF. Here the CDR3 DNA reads TGTGCCAGCAGTGAACGGCCCGGGGAGCTGTTTTTT.

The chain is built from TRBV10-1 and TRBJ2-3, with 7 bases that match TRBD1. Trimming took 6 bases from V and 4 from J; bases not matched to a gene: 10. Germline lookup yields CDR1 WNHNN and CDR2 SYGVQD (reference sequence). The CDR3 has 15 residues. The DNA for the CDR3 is TGCGCCAGCAGCGTCGGACAGGCAACTTCAGATACGCAGTATTTT. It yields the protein CASSVGQATSDTQYF.

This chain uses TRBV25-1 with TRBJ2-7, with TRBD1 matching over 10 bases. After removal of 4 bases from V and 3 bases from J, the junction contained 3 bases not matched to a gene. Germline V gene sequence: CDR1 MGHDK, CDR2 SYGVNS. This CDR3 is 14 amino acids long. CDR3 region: CASSGQGAGYEQYF. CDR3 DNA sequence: TGTGCCAGCAGTGGACAGGGGGCTGGCTACGAGCAGTACTTC.

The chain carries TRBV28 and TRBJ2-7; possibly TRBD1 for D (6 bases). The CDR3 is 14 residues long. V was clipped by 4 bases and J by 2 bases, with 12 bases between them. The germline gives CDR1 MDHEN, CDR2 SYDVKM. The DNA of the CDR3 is TGTGCCAGCAGTTATGACAGGCCAGCCTACGAGCAGTACTTC. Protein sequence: CASSYDRPAYEQYF.

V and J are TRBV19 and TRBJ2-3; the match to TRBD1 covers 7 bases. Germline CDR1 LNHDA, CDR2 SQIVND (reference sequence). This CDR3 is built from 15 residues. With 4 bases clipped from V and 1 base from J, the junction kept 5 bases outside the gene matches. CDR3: CASSKETGRTDTQYF. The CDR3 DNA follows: TGTGCCAGTAGTAAGGAGACAGGGCGCACAGATACGCAGTATTTT.

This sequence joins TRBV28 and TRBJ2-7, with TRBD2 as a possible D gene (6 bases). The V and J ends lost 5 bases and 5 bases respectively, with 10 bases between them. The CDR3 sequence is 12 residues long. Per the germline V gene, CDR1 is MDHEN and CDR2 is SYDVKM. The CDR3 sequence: CASSAPGDEQYF. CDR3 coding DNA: TGTGCCAGCAGTGCCCCGGGGGACGAGCAGTACTTC.

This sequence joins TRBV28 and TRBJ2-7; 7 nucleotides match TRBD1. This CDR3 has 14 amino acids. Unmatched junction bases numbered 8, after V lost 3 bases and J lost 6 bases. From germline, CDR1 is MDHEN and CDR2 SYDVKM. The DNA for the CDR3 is TGTGCCAGCAGTTTGTGGCAGGGGGTGGGCGAGCAGTACTTC. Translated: CASSLWQGVGEQYF. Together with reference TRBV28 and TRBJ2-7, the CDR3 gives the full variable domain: DVKVTQSSRYLVKRTGEKVFLECVQDMDHENMFWYRQDPGLGLRLIYFSYDVKMKEKGDIPEGYSVSREKKERFSLILESASTNQTSMYLCASSLWQGVGEQYFGPGTRLTVT.

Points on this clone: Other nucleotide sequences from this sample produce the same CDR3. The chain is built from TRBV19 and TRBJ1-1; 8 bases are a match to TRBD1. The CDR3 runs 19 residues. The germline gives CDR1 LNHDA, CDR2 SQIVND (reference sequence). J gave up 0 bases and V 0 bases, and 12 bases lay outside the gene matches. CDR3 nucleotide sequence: TGTGCCAGTAGTATAGAGCGGCTGGGACAGGATCTACTGAACACTGAAGCTTTCTTT. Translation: CASSIERLGQDLLNTEAFF.

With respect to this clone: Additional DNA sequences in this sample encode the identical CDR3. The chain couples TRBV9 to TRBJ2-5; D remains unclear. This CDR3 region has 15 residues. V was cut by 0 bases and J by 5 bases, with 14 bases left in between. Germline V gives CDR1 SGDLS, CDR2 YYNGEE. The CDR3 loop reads CASSVGVAKQETQYF. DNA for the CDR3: TGTGCCAGCAGCGTAGGTGTGGCGAAACAGGAGACCCAGTACTTC.

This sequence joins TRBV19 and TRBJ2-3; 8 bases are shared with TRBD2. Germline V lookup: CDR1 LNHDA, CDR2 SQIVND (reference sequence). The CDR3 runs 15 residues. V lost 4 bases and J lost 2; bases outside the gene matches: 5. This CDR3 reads CASSTLAGATDTQYF. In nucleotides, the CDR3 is TGTGCCAGTAGTACCCTAGCGGGTGCCACAGATACGCAGTATTTT.

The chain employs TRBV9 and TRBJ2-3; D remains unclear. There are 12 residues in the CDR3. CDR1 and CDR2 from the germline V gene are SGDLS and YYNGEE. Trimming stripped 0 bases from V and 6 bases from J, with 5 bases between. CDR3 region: CASSVVEDTQYF. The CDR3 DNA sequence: TGTGCCAGCAGCGTAGTCGAGGATACGCAGTATTTT.